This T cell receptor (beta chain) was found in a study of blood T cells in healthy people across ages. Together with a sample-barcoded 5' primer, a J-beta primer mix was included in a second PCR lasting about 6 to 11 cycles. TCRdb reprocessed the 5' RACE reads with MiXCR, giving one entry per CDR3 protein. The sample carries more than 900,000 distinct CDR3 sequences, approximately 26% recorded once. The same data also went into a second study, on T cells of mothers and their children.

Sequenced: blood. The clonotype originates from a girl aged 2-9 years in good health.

The CDR3 coding sequence is TGTGCCAGCAGCCCTCCCCCGGGCACTGAAGCTTTCTTT. Translated: CASSPPPGTEAFF. J is TRBJ1-1 and V is TRBV27, with D hard to call. The CDR3 has 13 amino acids. The ends were cut back, 6 bases at V and 4 bases at J, with 12 bases in the middle. The V gene's germline CDR1 is MNHEY and CDR2 SMNVEV (reference sequence).